This TCR beta chain originates from a study of cytomegalovirus exposure and HLA in healthy donors. General study findings and limits: Researchers catalogued roughly 150 TCR beta chains as cytomegalovirus-associated. Common viral pathogens (according to a later analysis) appeared linked to several of the most significant clusters. Some V segments, including TRBV6-2 and TRBV6-3, were excluded as indistinguishable. Among donors in an Asian-associated ancestry cluster, a later analysis reportedly found fewer N-insertions than the approximately 700-donor mean.

Use of 60 Vbeta and 13 Jbeta primers characterized the PCR. Generated by immunoSEQ multiplex PCR, the TCRdb table keeps only in-frame clones and is missing some. Among some 170,000 clones listed, approximately 80% were seen once. This clone appeared once. Its antigen is unidentified. The germline CDR1 and CDR2 sequences are SGHNT and YENEEA. J was trimmed by 0 bases and V by 0 bases; bases with no gene match: 5. The CDR3 extends over 17 amino acids. The chain uses TRBV11-3 and TRBJ2-1; 7 bases are shared with TRBD2. The receptor's source is a middle-aged man in good health and CMV-seronegative. The sample comprised PBMCs. CDR3 nucleotides: TGTGCCAGCAGCTTAGACAAGGGAGGGTACTCCTACAATGAGCAGTTCTTC. Protein product: CASSLDKGGYSYNEQFF.